A single sample gave rise to the 13 T cell receptor beta chains below, sequenced in a study of T cells in Graves' hyperthyroidism and ophthalmopathy. Using RNA transcripts as the source, TCR beta CDR3 regions were amplified. The study used the HTBI primer set for a first-round RT-PCR of the TCR CDR3. One entry per CDR3 protein, called by TCRdb with MiXCR from the multiplex PCR reads. The sample lists 500,000 or so distinct CDR3 sequences; 15% to 20% were seen once. Sequenced sample: blood. The source of these receptors is a woman younger than 30 with Graves' ophthalmopathy.

This clonotype has ten or more counts. CDR3 coding DNA: TGTGCCAGCAGCTCGGGACCGGGACTTGACTACACTGAAGCTTTCTTT. As protein: CASSSGPGLDYTEAFF. The V gene is TRBV7-3, the J gene TRBJ1-1; perhaps TRBD1 as D (5 bases). The length of the CDR3 is 16 residues. Germline values: CDR1 SGHTA, CDR2 FQGTGA. V was pared by 4 bases and J by 3 bases, with 18 bases between.

This clonotype appeared many times. V and J are TRBV2 and TRBJ1-2; 8 bases fit TRBD1. The CDR3 extends over 11 amino acids. The V gene end was trimmed by 8 bases and the J gene end by 8 bases; junction bases not matched to a gene: 4. CDR1 is SNHLY and CDR2 is FYNNEI in the germline V gene. The CDR3 DNA follows: TGTGCCAGCCCAGGGGGCGGAGGCTACACCTTC. It translates to CASPGGGGYTF.

This clonotype was recorded at least ten times. The V call is TRBV30, the J call TRBJ1-5, with a weak D call TRBD1 (5 bases). Germline CDR1 reads GTSNPN; CDR2 reads SVGIG (reference sequence). The V gene lost 5 bases and the J gene lost 4 bases, with 12 bases spanning the gap. CDR3 length equals 13 residues. In nucleotides, the CDR3 is TGTGCCTGGGGACCCGACAGAAATCAGCCCCAGCATTTT. The encoded protein is CAWGPDRNQPQHF.

This clonotype has a handful of counts. The chain carries TRBV20-1 and TRBJ2-1; 13 positions agree with TRBD2. The CDR3 extends over 16 amino acids. The germline gives CDR1 DFQATT, CDR2 SNEGSKA (reference sequence). V lost 6 bases, J lost 3 bases, and 8 bases stayed unmatched. The CDR3 spells CSATTSGGAVYNEQFF. DNA of the CDR3: TGCAGTGCCACCACTAGCGGGGGGGCGGTCTACAATGAGCAGTTCTTC.

The chain uses TRBV6-2 or TRBV6-3 and TRBJ2-7, with D possibly being TRBD2 (7 bases). Trimming left V 4 bases short and J 3 bases short, with 25 bases between. Germline V gene lookup returns CDR1 MNHEY and CDR2 SVGEGT. CDR3 length: 18 residues. The CDR3: CASSSPPVMGGPYYEQYF. Here the CDR3 DNA reads TGTGCCAGCAGTTCCCCCCCCGTAATGGGGGGGCCATACTACGAGCAGTACTTC.

This clonotype was observed at least ten times. V and J are TRBV11-2 and TRBJ1-1; D is unclear. This CDR3 is built from 15 residues. CDR1 SGHAT and CDR2 FQNNGV come from the germline V gene. Trimming took 1 base from V and 1 from J, leaving 10 bases between them. The CDR3 sequence: CASSLVVISNTEAFF. In nucleotides, the CDR3 is TGTGCCAGCAGCTTAGTGGTCATCTCGAACACTGAAGCTTTCTTT.

This clonotype was recorded at least ten times. V usage is TRBV29-1 and J usage is TRBJ2-7; D tentatively fits TRBD1 or TRBD2 (6 bases each). Trimming left V 6 bases short and J 5 bases short, with 14 bases between. Per the germline V gene, CDR1 is SQVTM and CDR2 is ANQGSEA. This CDR3 contains 12 residues. The CDR3 region has the DNA TGCAGCGTAGAGGAGGGGGTCAACGAGCAGTACTTC. Translation: CSVEEGVNEQYF.

In this sample, this clonotype turned up a few times. A single base separates this from a much larger clone, so it may be a read error. V gene TRBV12-3 or TRBV12-4 combines with J gene TRBJ1-4, with TRBD1 identical over 10 bases. With V trimmed by 2 bases and J by 6 bases, 3 bases remained unmatched. This CDR3 has 15 amino acids. The CDR3 loop is CASSLLGTGDEKLFF. In nucleotides, the CDR3 is TGTGCCAGCAGTTTATTGGGGACAGGGGATGAAAAACTGTTTTTT.

This clonotype was detected ten times or more. V usage is TRBV3-1 and J usage is TRBJ1-4; tentatively, D is TRBD1 (6 bases). The CDR3 is 17 residues long. Germline CDR1 and CDR2: LGHDT and YNNKEL (reference sequence). V lost 3 bases and J lost 3, with 17 bases in between. CDR3: CASSHPGGRTANEKLFF. CDR3 DNA sequence: TGTGCCAGCAGCCATCCCGGGGGGCGGACAGCTAATGAAAAACTGTTTTTT.

This clonotype was found many times. The rearrangement uses TRBV28 and TRBJ2-1, with 7 bases that match TRBD1. The length of the CDR3 is 15 residues. From germline, CDR1 is MDHEN and CDR2 SYDVKM. The trim removed 5 bases at V and 3 bases at J, leaving 7 bases unmatched. As DNA, the CDR3 is TGTGCCAGCAGTGCCCAGACAGGGAACTACAATGAGCAGTTCTTC. Translated, it gives CASSAQTGNYNEQFF.

This chain joins TRBV9 and TRBJ1-2; the D is unclear. This CDR3 spans 13 amino acids. Germline-derived CDR1 and CDR2 are SGDLS and YYNGEE. The ends were cut back, 0 bases at V and 7 bases at J, with 10 bases in the middle. Here the CDR3 reads CASSVGSSSGYTF. As DNA, the CDR3 is TGTGCCAGCAGCGTAGGATCCTCCAGTGGCTACACCTTC.

This clonotype was counted between two and nine times. This chain links TRBV19 with TRBJ2-5; possibly TRBD2 for D (6 bases). The CDR3 consists of 16 residues. Trimming shortened V by 4 bases and J by 2 bases, and 17 bases separated the two germline ends. Germline V gives CDR1 LNHDA, CDR2 SQIVND (reference sequence). The CDR3 nucleotides are TGTGCCAGTAGTACCGGCGGGGTCTTGGGGCAAGAGACCCAGTACTTC. Its translation: CASSTGGVLGQETQYF.

The rearrangement uses TRBV6-6 and TRBJ1-1, with a weak D call TRBD1 (5 bases). CDR1 and CDR2 from the germline V gene are MNHNY and SVGAGI (reference sequence). This CDR3 is 16 amino acids long. Between the trimmed V and J ends, which lost 2 bases and 3 bases, there was a span of 16 bases. CDR3 residues: CASSYMGGVRDTEAFF. The CDR3 bases are TGTGCCAGCAGTTACATGGGGGGTGTAAGGGACACTGAAGCTTTCTTT.